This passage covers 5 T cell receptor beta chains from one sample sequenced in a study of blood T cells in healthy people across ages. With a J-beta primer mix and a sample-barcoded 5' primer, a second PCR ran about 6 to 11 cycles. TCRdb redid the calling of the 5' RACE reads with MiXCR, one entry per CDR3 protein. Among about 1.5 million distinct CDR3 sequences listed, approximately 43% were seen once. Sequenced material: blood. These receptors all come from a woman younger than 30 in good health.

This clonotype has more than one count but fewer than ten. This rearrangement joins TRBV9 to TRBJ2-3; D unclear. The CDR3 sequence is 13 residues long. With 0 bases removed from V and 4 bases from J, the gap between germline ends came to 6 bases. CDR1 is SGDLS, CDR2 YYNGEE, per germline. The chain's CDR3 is CASSVATADTQYF. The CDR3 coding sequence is TGTGCCAGCAGCGTAGCTACGGCAGATACGCAGTATTTT.

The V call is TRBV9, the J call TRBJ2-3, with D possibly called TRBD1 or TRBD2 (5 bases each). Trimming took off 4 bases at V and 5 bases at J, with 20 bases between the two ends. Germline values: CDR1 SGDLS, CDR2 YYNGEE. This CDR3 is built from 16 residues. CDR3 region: CASSFVPRGQGDTQYF. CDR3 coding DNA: TGTGCCAGCAGCTTTGTACCCCGGGGCCAGGGAGATACGCAGTATTTT.

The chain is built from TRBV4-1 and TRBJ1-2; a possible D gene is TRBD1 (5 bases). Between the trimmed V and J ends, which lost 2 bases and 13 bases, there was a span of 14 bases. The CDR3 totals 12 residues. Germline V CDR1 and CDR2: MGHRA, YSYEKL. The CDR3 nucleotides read TGCGCCAGCAGCCAACCGGGACGTCCAGGCACCTTC. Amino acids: CASSQPGRPGTF.

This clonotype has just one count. The CDR3 coding sequence is TGTGCCAGCAGCTATGGCCTTCTTTCCTACAATGAGCAGTTCTTC. Its translation: CASSYGLLSYNEQFF. The chain links TRBV27 to TRBJ2-1, with D hard to call. V dropped 6 bases and J dropped 1 base, with 13 bases sitting between them. Germline V gene lookup returns CDR1 MNHEY and CDR2 SMNVEV (reference sequence). The CDR3 loop spans 15 amino acids.

The CDR3 is CASSALRGATTFF. The CDR3 DNA sequence: TGTGCCAGCAGCGCCCTACGGGGGGCGACGACTTTCTTT. This chain uses TRBV7-6 with TRBJ1-1; maybe TRBD1 (6 bases). This CDR3 has 13 residues. The V and J ends lost 5 bases and 12 bases respectively, with 19 bases between them. In germline, CDR1 is SGHVS, CDR2 FNYEAQ.